This is a list of T cell receptor beta chains from one sample in a study of cytomegalovirus exposure and HLA in healthy donors. The method was immunoSEQ multiplex PCR; TCRdb's version includes in-frame clones alone and lacks a portion of them. This table holds about 200,000 clones, 82% found once. Material for sequencing was PBMCs. These TCRs come from a boy aged 2 to 10 in good health and CMV-seronegative. The CDR3 runs from the conserved cysteine through the conserved F or W. The order of the fields is J gene, V gene, D gene, clone size, CDR3 length, CDR3 protein, CDR3 DNA. D genes are given only for firm matches. The listing skips clone size in some rows; elsewhere it reads once, few, many or a size class.

>TRBJ1-1|TRBV30|.|few|13
CAWKTQLNTEAFF
TGTGCCTGGAAGACACAGTTGAACACTGAAGCTTTCTTT
>TRBJ2-2|TRBV19|TRBD1|.|14
CASRGTASTGELFF
TGTGCCAGTAGGGGGACAGCTAGCACCGGGGAGCTGTTTTTT
>TRBJ2-1|TRBV7-2|.|few|15
CASSLVPPQYNEQFF
TGTGCCAGCAGCTTAGTCCCCCCCCAATACAATGAGCAGTTCTTC
>TRBJ2-1|TRBV29-1|.|.|13
CSVGRPGGSEQFF
TGCAGCGTAGGAAGGCCGGGGGGCAGTGAGCAGTTCTTC
>TRBJ1-1|TRBV2|.|once|13
CASGKGWDTEAFF
TGTGCCTCAGGGAAAGGGTGGGACACTGAAGCTTTCTTT
>TRBJ2-5|TRBV5-1|TRBD2|.|16
CASSSNKTSGQETQYF
TGCGCCAGCAGCTCGAACAAAACTAGCGGCCAAGAGACCCAGTACTTC
>TRBJ1-2|TRBV11-2|.|once|14
CASSQPRGGVGYTF
TGTGCCAGCAGCCAACCCCGGGGGGGTGTTGGCTACACCTTC
>TRBJ2-2|TRBV7-3|TRBD2|once|14
CASSLRGGPGELFF
TGTGCCAGCAGCTTGCGGGGGGGCCCCGGGGAGCTGTTTTTT
>TRBJ2-3|TRBV7-2|TRBD2|.|16
CASSLQRGALTDTQYF
TGTGCCAGCAGCTTACAGCGGGGGGCACTCACAGATACGCAGTATTTT
>TRBJ1-2|TRBV19|.|.|14
CASSISWSDYGYTF
TGTGCCAGTAGTATTTCTTGGAGCGACTATGGCTACACCTTC
>TRBJ1-2|TRBV5-1|TRBD1|.|14
CASTARTGVYGYTF
TGCGCCAGCACCGCCCGGACAGGGGTCTATGGCTACACCTTC
>TRBJ2-5|TRBV29-1|TRBD2|.|17
CSVESGPGRGGRETQYF
TGCAGCGTTGAAAGTGGACCGGGGCGCGGGGGTCGAGAGACCCAGTACTTC
>TRBJ2-7|TRBV7-8|TRBD2|.|15
CASSLQRGGPGEQYF
TGTGCCAGCAGCTTACAGCGGGGGGGCCCCGGGGAGCAGTACTTC
>TRBJ1-4|TRBV28|.|.|15
CASSLRSATNEKLFF
TGTGCCAGCAGTTTACGGTCCGCAACTAATGAAAAACTGTTTTTT
>TRBJ1-6|TRBV27|.|.|15
CASSLTEGRGLPLHF
TGTGCCAGCAGTTTAACAGAGGGTCGGGGGTTGCCCCTCCACTTT
>TRBJ1-1|TRBV18|TRBD1|few|14
CASSLSRDREEAFF
TGTGCCAGCTCACTATCCAGGGACAGGGAGGAAGCTTTCTTT
>TRBJ2-3|TRBV7-2|TRBD2|.|18
CASSLVAGGAPTTDTQYF
TGTGCCAGCAGCTTAGTTGCGGGGGGGGCCCCTACCACAGATACGCAGTATTTT
>TRBJ2-3|TRBV4-2|.|.|13
CASSQETADTQYF
TGTGCCAGCAGCCAAGAGACAGCGGATACGCAGTATTTT
>TRBJ2-7|TRBV6-5|TRBD2|.|15
CASGKKLAGTYEQYF
TGTGCCAGCGGTAAAAAACTAGCGGGGACCTACGAGCAGTACTTC
>TRBJ1-6|TRBV5-1|.|once|14
CASSLTGAGSPLHF
TGCGCCAGCAGCTTGACAGGAGCGGGGTCACCCCTCCACTTT
>TRBJ1-2|TRBV4-2|TRBD1|.|14
CASSQEDRGQGYTF
TGTGCCAGCAGCCAAGAGGACAGGGGACAGGGCTACACCTTC
>TRBJ2-1|TRBV2|TRBD2|.|14
CASSDGTTNNEQFF
TGTGCCAGCAGCGACGGGACTACCAACAATGAGCAGTTCTTC
>TRBJ1-2|TRBV4-3|.|few|17
CASSQEGRGGRNYGYTF
TGCGCCAGCAGCCAAGAGGGCCGGGGGGGACGAAACTATGGCTACACCTTC
>TRBJ2-4|TRBV6-1|TRBD2|.|15
CASSDEAGGLNIQYF
TGTGCCAGCAGTGACGAAGCGGGGGGGCTTAACATTCAGTACTTC
>TRBJ2-7|TRBV7-9|TRBD1|.|14
CASSSGTGPYEQYF
TGTGCCAGCAGTTCCGGGACAGGGCCCTACGAGCAGTACTTC
>TRBJ1-1|TRBV18|.|.|14
CASSPWTAHLQAFF
TGTGCCAGCTCACCCTGGACAGCTCATCTTCAAGCTTTCTTT
>TRBJ2-2|TRBV6-1|TRBD1|.|13
CASSPDRAGELFF
TGTGCCAGCAGTCCAGACAGGGCCGGGGAGCTGTTTTTT
>TRBJ1-2|TRBV15|.|.|16
CATSRDLREGNYGYTF
TGTGCCACCAGCAGAGATCTCCGGGAGGGCAACTATGGCTACACCTTC
>TRBJ2-2|TRBV5-4|.|.|16
CASSYPVEGNTGELFF
TGTGCCAGCAGCTACCCGGTTGAGGGAAACACCGGGGAGCTGTTTTTT
>TRBJ2-3|TRBV7-9|.|.|14
CASSPGALTDTQYF
TGTGCCAGCAGCCCGGGAGCCCTCACAGATACGCAGTATTTT
>TRBJ2-7|TRBV5-6|.|few|14
CATHSRRGLNEQYF
TGTGCCACCCACTCAAGGCGGGGGCTGAACGAGCAGTACTTC
>TRBJ1-1|TRBV7-9|.|.|15
CASSLAETANTEAFF
TGTGCCAGCAGCTTAGCAGAGACAGCGAACACTGAAGCTTTCTTT
>TRBJ2-7|TRBV4-1|TRBD2|.|18
CASSPRAIGRGGPHEQYF
TGCGCCAGCAGCCCCAGGGCAATTGGGCGGGGGGGCCCCCACGAGCAGTACTTC
>TRBJ1-1|TRBV6-5|TRBD1|.|15
CASSSGTGLIGEAFF
TGTGCCAGCAGCTCCGGGACAGGGTTGATCGGTGAAGCTTTCTTT
>TRBJ2-1|TRBV10-3|TRBD1|.|15
CAISLGQGGTNEQFF
TGTGCCATCAGCTTGGGACAGGGGGGAACCAATGAGCAGTTCTTC
>TRBJ2-1|TRBV18|TRBD2|few|14
CASRLAGEYNEQFF
TGTGCCAGCAGACTAGCGGGGGAATACAATGAGCAGTTCTTC
>TRBJ1-1|TRBV29-1|.|.|13
CSVEEWTHTEAFF
TGCAGCGTTGAAGAGTGGACTCACACTGAAGCTTTCTTT
>TRBJ2-6|TRBV5-5|TRBD1|.|20
CASSSSIPGQRLLWANVLTF
TGTGCCAGCAGCAGTTCGATTCCGGGACAGAGACTTCTCTGGGCCAACGTCCTGACTTTC
>TRBJ1-3|TRBV6-6|.|few|14
CASFTRITGNTIYF
TGTGCCAGCTTTACGCGGATAACTGGAAACACCATATATTTT
>TRBJ2-5|TRBV5-6|TRBD2|.|13
CASNRGVEETQYF
TGTGCCAGCAACCGGGGGGTTGAAGAGACCCAGTACTTC
>TRBJ1-5|TRBV7-8|TRBD1|.|17
CASSFASGGVSNQPQHF
TGTGCCAGCAGCTTCGCTTCAGGGGGTGTTAGCAATCAGCCCCAGCATTTT
>TRBJ2-1|TRBV5-4|.|.|14
CASSLVGGGNEQFF
TGTGCCAGCAGCTTGGTAGGGGGGGGCAATGAGCAGTTCTTC
>TRBJ2-7|TRBV7-2|TRBD2|.|17
CASSLVSSREAAYEQYF
TGTGCCAGCAGCTTAGTGTCATCCCGGGAGGCGGCCTACGAGCAGTACTTC